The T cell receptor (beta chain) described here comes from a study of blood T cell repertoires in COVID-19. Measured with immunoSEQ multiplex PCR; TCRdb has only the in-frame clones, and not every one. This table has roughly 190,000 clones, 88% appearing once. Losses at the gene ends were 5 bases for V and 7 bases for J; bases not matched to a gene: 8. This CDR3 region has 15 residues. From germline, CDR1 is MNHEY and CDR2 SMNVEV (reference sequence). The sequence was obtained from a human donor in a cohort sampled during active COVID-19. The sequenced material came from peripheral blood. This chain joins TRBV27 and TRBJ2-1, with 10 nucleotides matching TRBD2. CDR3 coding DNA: TGTGCCAGCAGTCCCGCTAGCGGGGGAATGAATGAGCAGTTCTTC. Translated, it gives CASSPASGGMNEQFF.